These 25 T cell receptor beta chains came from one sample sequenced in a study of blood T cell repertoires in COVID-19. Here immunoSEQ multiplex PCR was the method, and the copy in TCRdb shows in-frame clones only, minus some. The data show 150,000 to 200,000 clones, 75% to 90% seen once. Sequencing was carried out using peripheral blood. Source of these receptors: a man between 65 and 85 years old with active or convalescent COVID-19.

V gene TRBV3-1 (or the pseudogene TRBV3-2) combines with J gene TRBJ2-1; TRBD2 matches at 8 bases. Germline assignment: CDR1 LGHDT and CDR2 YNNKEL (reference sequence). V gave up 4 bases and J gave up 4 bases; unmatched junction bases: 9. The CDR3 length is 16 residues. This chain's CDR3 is CASSPLPAGGYNEQFF. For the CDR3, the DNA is TGTGCCAGCAGCCCGCTGCCTGCGGGGGGTTACAATGAGCAGTTCTTC.

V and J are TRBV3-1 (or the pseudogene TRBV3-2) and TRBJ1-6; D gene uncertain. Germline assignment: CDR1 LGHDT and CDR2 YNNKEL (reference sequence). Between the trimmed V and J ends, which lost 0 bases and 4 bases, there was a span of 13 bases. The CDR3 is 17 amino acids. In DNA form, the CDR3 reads TGTGCCAGCAGCCAAGATCGCGGATCTCGGTATAATTCACCCCTCCACTTT. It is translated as CASSQDRGSRYNSPLHF.

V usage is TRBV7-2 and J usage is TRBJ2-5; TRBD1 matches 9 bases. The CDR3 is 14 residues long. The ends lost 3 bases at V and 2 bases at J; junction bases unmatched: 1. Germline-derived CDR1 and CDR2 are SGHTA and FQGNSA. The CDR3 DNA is TGTGCCAGCAGCTTTGACAGGGGGCAAGAGACCCAGTACTTC. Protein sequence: CASSFDRGQETQYF.

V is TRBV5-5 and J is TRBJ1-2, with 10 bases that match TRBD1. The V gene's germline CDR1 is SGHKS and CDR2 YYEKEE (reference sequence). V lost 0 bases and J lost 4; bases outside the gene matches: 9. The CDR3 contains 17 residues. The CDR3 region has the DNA TGTGCCAGCAGCTTGGTGGGACAGGGGACCCGGGGCTATGGCTACACCTTC. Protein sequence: CASSLVGQGTRGYGYTF.

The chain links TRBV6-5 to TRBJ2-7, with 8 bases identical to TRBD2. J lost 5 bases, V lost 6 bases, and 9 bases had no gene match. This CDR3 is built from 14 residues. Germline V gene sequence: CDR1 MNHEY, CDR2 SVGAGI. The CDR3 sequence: CASSGLASLHEQYF. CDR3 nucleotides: TGTGCCAGCAGCGGACTAGCCAGCCTCCACGAGCAGTACTTC.

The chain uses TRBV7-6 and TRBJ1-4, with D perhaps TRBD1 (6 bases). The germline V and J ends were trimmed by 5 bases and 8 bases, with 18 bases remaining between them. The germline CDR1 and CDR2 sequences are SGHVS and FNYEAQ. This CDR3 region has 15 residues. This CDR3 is CASSLGAGVGEKLFF. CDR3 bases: TGTGCCAGCAGCCTGGGGGCAGGGGTGGGCGAAAAACTGTTTTTT. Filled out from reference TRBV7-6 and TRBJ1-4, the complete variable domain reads GAGVSQSPRYKVTKRGQDVALRCDPISGHVSLYWYRQALGQGPEFLTYFNYEAQQDKSGLPNDRFSAERPEGSISTLTIQRTEQRDSAMYRCASSLGAGVGEKLFFGSGTQLSVL.

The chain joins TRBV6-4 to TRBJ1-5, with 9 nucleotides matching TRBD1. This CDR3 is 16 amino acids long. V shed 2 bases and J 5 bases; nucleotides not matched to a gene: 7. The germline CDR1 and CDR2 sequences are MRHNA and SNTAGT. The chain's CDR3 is CASSDTGTGSHQPQHF. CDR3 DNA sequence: TGTGCCAGCAGTGACACCGGGACAGGGTCCCATCAGCCCCAGCATTTT.

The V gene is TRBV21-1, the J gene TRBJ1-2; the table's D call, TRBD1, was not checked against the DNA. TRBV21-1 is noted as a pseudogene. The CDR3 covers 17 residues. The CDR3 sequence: CASLFPGQGAIRYGYTF. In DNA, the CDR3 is TGTGCCAGCCTTTTCCCGGGACAGGGGGCTATTCGGTATGGCTACACCTTC.

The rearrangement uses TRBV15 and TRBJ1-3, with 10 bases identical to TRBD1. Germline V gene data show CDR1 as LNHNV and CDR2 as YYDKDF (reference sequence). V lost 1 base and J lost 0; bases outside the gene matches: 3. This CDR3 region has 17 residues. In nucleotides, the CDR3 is TGTGCCACCAGCAGAGGACAGGGGGCATCCTCTGGAAACACCATATATTTT. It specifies CATSRGQGASSGNTIYF.

CDR3 region: CASSRPGTGIDTQYF. The DNA of the CDR3 is TGTGCCAGCAGCCGTCCGGGGACAGGGATAGATACGCAGTATTTT. The chain combines TRBV28 with TRBJ2-3; TRBD1 agrees at 9 bases. V dropped 6 bases and J dropped 5; count of bases not matched to a gene: 9. The CDR3 sequence is 15 residues long. The germline gives CDR1 MDHEN, CDR2 SYDVKM.

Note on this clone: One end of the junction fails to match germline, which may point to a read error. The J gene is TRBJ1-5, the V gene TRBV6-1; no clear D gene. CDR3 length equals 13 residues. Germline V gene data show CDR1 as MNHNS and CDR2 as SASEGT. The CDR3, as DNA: TGTGCCAGCAGTGAAGCGGGCAAGCAGCCCCAGCATTTT. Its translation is CASSEAGKQPQHF.

The CDR3 protein is CASSRTGGRSEQYF. CDR3 DNA sequence: TGTGCCAGCTCACGGACAGGGGGCAGAAGCGAGCAGTACTTC. V gene TRBV18 combines with J gene TRBJ2-7; 11 nucleotides line up with TRBD1. Germline V lookup: CDR1 KGHSH, CDR2 LQKENI. CDR3 size: 14 residues. After removal of 4 bases from V and 6 bases from J, the junction contained 5 bases not matched to a gene. Together with reference TRBV18 and TRBJ2-7, the CDR3 gives the full variable domain: NAGVMQNPRHLVRRRGQEARLRCSPMKGHSHVYWYRQLPEEGLKFMVYLQKENIIDESGMPKERFSAEFPKEGPSILRIQQVVRGDSAAYFCASSRTGGRSEQYFGPGTRLTVT.

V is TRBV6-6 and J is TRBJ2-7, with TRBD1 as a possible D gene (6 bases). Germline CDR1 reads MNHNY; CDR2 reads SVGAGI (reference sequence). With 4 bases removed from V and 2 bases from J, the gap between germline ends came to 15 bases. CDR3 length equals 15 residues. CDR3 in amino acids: CASSLTTGSTYEQYF. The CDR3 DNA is TGTGCCAGCAGTTTAACGACAGGATCTACCTACGAGCAGTACTTC.

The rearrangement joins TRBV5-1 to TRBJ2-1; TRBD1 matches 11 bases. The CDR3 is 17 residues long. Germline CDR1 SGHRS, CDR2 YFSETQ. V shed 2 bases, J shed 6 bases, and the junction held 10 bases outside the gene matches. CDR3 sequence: CASSLKPRDRGINEQFF. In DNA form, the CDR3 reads TGCGCCAGCAGCTTAAAACCCCGGGACAGGGGGATCAATGAGCAGTTCTTC.

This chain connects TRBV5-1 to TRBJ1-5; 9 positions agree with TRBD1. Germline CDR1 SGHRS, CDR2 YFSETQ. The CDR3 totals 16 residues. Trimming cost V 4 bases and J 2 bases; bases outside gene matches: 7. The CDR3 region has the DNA TGCGCCAGCAGCGAAGGGACAGGGATAGGCAATCAGCCCCAGCATTTT. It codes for CASSEGTGIGNQPQHF.

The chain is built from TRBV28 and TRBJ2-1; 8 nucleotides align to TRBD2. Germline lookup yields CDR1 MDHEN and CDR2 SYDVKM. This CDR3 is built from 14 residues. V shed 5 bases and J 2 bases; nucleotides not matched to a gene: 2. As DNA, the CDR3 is TGTGCCAGCAGTCGGGGGGGCCCCTACAATGAGCAGTTCTTC. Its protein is CASSRGGPYNEQFF.

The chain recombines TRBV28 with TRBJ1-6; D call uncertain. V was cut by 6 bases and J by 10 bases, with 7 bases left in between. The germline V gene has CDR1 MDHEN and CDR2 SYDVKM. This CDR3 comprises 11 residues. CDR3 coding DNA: TGTGCCAGCAGCCCCTCCTCACCCCTCCACTTT. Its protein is CASSPSSPLHF.

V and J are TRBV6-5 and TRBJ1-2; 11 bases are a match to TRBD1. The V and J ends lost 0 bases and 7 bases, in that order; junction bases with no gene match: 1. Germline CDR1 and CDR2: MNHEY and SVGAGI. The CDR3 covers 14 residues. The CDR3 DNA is TGTGCCAGCAGTTACTCGGGACAGGGGGTTGGCTACACCTTC. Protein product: CASSYSGQGVGYTF.

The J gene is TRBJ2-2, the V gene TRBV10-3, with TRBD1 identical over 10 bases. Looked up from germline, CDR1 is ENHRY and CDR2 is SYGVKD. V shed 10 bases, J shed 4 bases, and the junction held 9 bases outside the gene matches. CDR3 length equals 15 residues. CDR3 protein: CATFDRGQGTGELFF. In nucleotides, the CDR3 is TGTGCCACCTTCGACAGGGGGCAAGGCACCGGGGAGCTGTTTTTT.

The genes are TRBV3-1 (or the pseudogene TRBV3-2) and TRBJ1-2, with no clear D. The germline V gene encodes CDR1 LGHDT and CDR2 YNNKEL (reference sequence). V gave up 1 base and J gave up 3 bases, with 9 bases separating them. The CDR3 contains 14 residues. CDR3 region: CASSQGGGDYGYTF. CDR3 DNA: TGTGCCAGCAGCCAAGGGGGAGGCGACTATGGCTACACCTTC.

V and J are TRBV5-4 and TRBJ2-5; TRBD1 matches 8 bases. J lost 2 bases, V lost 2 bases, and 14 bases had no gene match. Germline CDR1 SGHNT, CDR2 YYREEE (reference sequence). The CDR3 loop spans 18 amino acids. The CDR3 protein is CASSFGSPRQGLQETQYF. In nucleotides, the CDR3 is TGTGCCAGCAGCTTTGGATCTCCCAGACAGGGGCTACAAGAGACCCAGTACTTC.

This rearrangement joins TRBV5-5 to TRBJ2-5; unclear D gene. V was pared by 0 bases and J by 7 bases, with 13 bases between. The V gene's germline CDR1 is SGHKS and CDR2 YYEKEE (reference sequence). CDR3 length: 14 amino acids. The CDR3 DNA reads TGTGCCAGCAGCTTGGATGTCATCCCCGGGACCCAGTACTTC. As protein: CASSLDVIPGTQYF.

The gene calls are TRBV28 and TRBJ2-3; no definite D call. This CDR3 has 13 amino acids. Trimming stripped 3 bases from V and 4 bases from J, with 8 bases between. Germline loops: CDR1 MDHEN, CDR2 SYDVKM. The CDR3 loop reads CASSFQLADTQYF. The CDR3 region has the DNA TGTGCCAGCAGTTTCCAGTTGGCAGATACGCAGTATTTT.

CDR3 sequence reads: CASSELAGGFDEQYF. The CDR3 DNA follows: TGTGCCAGCAGTGAGCTAGCGGGAGGGTTTGACGAGCAGTACTTC. The chain carries TRBV6-1 and TRBJ2-7, with 12 nucleotides matching TRBD2. The germline gives CDR1 MNHNS, CDR2 SASEGT. CDR3 length equals 15 residues. Trimming took 3 bases from V and 5 from J; bases not matched to a gene: 5.

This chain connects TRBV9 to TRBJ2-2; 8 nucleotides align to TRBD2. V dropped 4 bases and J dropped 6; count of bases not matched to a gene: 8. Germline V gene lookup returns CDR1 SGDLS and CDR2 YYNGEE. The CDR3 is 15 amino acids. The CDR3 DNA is TGTGCCAGCAGCACTCCGACTAGCGTACCCGGGGAGCTGTTTTTT. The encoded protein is CASSTPTSVPGELFF.